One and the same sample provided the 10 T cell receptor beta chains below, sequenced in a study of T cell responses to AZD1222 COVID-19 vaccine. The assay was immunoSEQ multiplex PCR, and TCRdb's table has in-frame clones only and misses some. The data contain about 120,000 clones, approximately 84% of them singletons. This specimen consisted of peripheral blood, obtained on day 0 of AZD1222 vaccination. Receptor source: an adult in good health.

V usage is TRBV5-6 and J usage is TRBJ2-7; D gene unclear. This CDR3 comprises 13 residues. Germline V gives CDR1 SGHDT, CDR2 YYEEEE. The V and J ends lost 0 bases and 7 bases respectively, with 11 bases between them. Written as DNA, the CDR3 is TGTGCCAGCAGCTTGGCCTCCTTCGGTGAGCAGTACTTC. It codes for CASSLASFGEQYF.

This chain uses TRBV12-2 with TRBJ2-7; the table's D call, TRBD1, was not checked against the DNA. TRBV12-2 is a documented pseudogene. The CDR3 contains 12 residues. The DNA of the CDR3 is TGTGCAAGTCGCTTTCACAGGGGGCGGCAGTACTTC. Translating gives CASRFHRGRQYF.

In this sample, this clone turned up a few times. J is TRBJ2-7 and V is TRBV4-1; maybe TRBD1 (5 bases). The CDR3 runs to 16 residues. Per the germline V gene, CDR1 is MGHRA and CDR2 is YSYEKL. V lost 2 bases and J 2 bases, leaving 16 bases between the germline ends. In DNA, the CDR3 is TGCGCCAGCAGCCAATTAAATGGGGCTACCCCCTACGAGCAGTACTTC. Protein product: CASSQLNGATPYEQYF.

The CDR3 loop reads CASSSALILAPLYNEQFF. For the CDR3, the DNA is TGTGCCAGCAGCTCCGCCCTAATACTAGCGCCCCTCTACAATGAGCAGTTCTTC. V is TRBV7-2 and J is TRBJ2-1; TRBD2 aligns across 7 bases. Germline V gene data show CDR1 as SGHTA and CDR2 as FQGNSA. Trimming at V came to 4 bases and at J to 3 bases, leaving 15 bases not matched to a gene. The CDR3 sequence is 18 residues long.

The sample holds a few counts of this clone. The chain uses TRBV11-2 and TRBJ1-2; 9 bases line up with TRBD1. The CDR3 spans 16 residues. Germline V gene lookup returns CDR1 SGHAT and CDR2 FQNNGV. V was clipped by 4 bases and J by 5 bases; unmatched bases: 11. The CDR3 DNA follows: TGTGCCAGCAGCTCACTCGGGGACAGGGAAACTTATGGCTACACCTTC. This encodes CASSSLGDRETYGYTF.

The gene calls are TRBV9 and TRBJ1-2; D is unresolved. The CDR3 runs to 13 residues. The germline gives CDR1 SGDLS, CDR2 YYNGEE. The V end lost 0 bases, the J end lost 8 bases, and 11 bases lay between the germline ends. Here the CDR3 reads CASSVEREGGYTF. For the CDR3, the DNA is TGTGCCAGCAGCGTAGAGCGGGAAGGGGGCTACACCTTC.

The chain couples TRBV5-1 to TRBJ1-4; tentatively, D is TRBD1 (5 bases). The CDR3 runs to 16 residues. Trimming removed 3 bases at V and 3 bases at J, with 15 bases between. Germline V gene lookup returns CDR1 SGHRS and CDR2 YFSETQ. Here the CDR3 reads CASSWGTVAANEKLFF. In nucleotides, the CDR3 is TGCGCCAGCAGCTGGGGGACGGTAGCTGCTAATGAAAAACTGTTTTTT.

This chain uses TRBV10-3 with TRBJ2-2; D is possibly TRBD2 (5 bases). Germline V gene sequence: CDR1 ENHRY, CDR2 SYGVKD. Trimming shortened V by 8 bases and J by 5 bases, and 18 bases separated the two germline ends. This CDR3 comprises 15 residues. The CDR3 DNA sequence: TGTGCCATCGCCCCGCCGAGCCCGGGGACCGGGGAGCTGTTTTTT. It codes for CAIAPPSPGTGELFF.

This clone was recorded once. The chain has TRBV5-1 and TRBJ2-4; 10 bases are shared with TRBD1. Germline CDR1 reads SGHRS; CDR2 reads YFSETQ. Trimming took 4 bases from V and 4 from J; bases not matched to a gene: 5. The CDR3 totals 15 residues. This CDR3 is CASSLPGQGKNIQYF. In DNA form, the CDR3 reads TGCGCCAGCAGCCTTCCGGGACAGGGGAAAAACATTCAGTACTTC.

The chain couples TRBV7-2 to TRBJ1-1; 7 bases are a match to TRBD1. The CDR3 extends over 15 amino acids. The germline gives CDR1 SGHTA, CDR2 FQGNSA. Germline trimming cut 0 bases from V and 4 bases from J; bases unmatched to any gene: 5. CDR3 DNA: TGTGCCAGCAGCTTAGCGGCAGGGGGGGGCACTGAAGCTTTCTTT. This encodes CASSLAAGGGTEAFF.